This T cell receptor (beta chain) was retrieved from a study of T cells in Graves' hyperthyroidism and ophthalmopathy. Study as a whole: Prior to any treatment, at the point of initial diagnosis, peripheral blood was collected. General study results and limits: A median about 6.2 months before onset, the model predicted ophthalmopathy.

The authors obtained PBMCs from about 9.5 ml of fresh peripheral blood. On this clonotype itself: The antigen remains undetermined.

There were TCR beta CDR3 regions amplified from RNA transcripts. Using the HTBI primer set, a first-round RT-PCR was run on the TCR CDR3. Using its own MiXCR run on the multiplex PCR reads, TCRdb lists one record per CDR3 protein. Here the sample spans approximately 600,000 distinct CDR3 sequences, about 15% being singletons. Germline values: CDR1 SGHTS, CDR2 YDEGEE. The CDR3 totals 14 residues. V gave up 1 base and J gave up 7 bases, with 15 bases separating them. Sequencing used blood. The chain has TRBV5-8 and TRBJ2-7; TRBD1 might be the D (6 bases). The origin of this receptor is a woman in her thirties with Graves' hyperthyroidism that later progressed to Graves' ophthalmopathy. CDR3 residues: CASSLPARGKEQYF. For the CDR3, the DNA is TGTGCCAGCAGCTTGCCCGCCAGGGGTAAAGAGCAGTACTTC.